The clone carrying this TCR beta chain was recorded many times. Its antigen remains unknown. J was trimmed by 2 bases and V by 4 bases; bases with no gene match: 9. Germline values: CDR1 SGHDT, CDR2 YYEEEE. This CDR3 is 16 amino acids long. TCRdb reprocessed the 5' RACE reads with MiXCR, giving one entry per CDR3 protein. The repertoire holds approximately 540,000 distinct CDR3 sequences, with roughly 13% as singletons. These data originate in a study of CD8 T cells in ankylosing spondylitis. Study results and limitations: Roughly eight highly homologous variants made up a TCR beta motif, and this motif appeared characteristic of ankylosing spondylitis blood.

J is TRBJ1-5 and V is TRBV5-6, with 7 bases identical to TRBD1. This sequence originates from a male donor with ankylosing spondylitis. Material for sequencing was blood, either unsorted or a sorted T cell fraction (not recorded which). DNA of the CDR3: TGTGCCAGCAGCGAATTCAGGGGGGGGGGCAATCAGCCCCAGCATTTT. This codes for CASSEFRGGGNQPQHF.